This TCR beta chain was obtained from a study of T cell changes during pregnancy in multiple sclerosis. TCRdb's copy holds only in-frame clones and misses some; the assay was immunoSEQ multiplex PCR. The table has 20,000 to 25,000 clones, 85% seen once. V lost 3 bases, J lost 2 bases, and 5 bases stayed unmatched. The CDR3 has 14 amino acids. Germline assignment: CDR1 SGHRS and CDR2 YFSETQ. The clonotype comes from a female donor in good health, enrolled as a control in a pregnancy study. The specimen comprised CD8+ T cells from peripheral blood mononuclear cells, sampled in the first trimester of pregnancy. V usage is TRBV5-1 and J usage is TRBJ2-7; 7 bases map to TRBD1. The DNA of the CDR3 is TGCGCCAGCAGCTCGGTTACAGGGGCCTACGAGCAGTACTTC. Translation gives CASSSVTGAYEQYF.